The sample holds a few counts of the clone carrying this T cell receptor (beta chain). No antigen is known for it. TCRdb ran MiXCR on the RT-PCR reads and lists one entry per CDR3 protein. Of about 780,000 distinct CDR3 sequences listed, under 20% are singletons. The germline V and J ends were trimmed by 6 bases and 4 bases, with 16 bases remaining between them. Looked up from germline, CDR1 is DFQATT and CDR2 is SNEGSKA (reference sequence). The CDR3 is 14 amino acids. This entry belongs to a study of response to subunit inactivated influenza vaccine. Findings and limits, study-wide: There was a suggestion from the authors that each seasonal influenza vaccination recruits few new T cells.

This receptor was taken from a man between 50 and 59 years old who received an inactivated influenza vaccine. The V call is TRBV20-1, the J call TRBJ2-4, with D possibly called TRBD1 or TRBD2 (5 bases each). The source was PBMCs from blood, collected around 5 days after vaccination. For the CDR3, the DNA is TGCAGTGCCATCTCAGGGACCGCGAAAAACATTCAGTACTTC. Its protein product is CSAISGTAKNIQYF.